The T cell receptor (beta chain) described here comes from a study of blood T cell repertoires in COVID-19. On the study more broadly: Sources were T cells, B-cell-depleted T cells, or PBMCs; the material itself was cDNA or gDNA.

This CDR3 has 14 residues. V lost 2 bases to trimming and J lost 2 bases, with 11 bases between them. Germline assignment: CDR1 SGHRS and CDR2 YFSETQ. This table comes from immunoSEQ multiplex PCR, and its TCRdb copy is limited to in-frame clones, with some not included. The sample includes over 300,000 clones, roughly 85% seen only once; the top ten take roughly 7%. This sequence originates from a human donor in a cohort sampled during active COVID-19. The rearrangement joins TRBV5-1 to TRBJ2-7; D is possibly TRBD2 (5 bases). Sequencing used peripheral blood. Here the CDR3 DNA reads TGCGCCAGCAGCTTTGTGGTCGGGACCTACGAGCAGTACTTC. Amino acid sequence: CASSFVVGTYEQYF.